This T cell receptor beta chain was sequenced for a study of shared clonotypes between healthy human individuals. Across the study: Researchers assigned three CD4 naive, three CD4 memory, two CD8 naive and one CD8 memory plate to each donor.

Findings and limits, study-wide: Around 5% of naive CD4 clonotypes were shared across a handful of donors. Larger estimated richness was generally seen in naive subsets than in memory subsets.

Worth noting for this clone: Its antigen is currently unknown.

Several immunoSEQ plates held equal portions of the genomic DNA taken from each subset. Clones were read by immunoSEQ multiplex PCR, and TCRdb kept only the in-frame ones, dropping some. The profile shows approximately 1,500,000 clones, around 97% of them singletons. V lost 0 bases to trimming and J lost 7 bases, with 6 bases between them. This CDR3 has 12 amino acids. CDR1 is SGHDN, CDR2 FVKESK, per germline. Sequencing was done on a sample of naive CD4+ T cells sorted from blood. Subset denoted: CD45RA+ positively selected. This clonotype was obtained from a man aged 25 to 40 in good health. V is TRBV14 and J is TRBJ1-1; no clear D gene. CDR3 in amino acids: CASSQDGLEAFF. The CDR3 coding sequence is TGTGCCAGCAGCCAAGATGGACTTGAAGCTTTCTTT.